This T cell receptor (beta chain) is from a study of blood T cells in healthy people across ages. The authors ran a second PCR of about 7 to 11 cycles using a sample-barcoded 5' primer and a J-beta primer mix. TCRdb redid the calling of the 5' RACE reads with MiXCR, one entry per CDR3 protein. The sample contains around 1,000,000 distinct CDR3 sequences, under 30% of which appear only once. CDR3 length: 11 amino acids. Germline CDR1 is DFQATT and CDR2 is SNEGSKA (reference sequence). The V and J ends lost 2 bases and 1 base respectively, with 3 bases between them. Every donor contributed roughly 10 milliliters of peripheral blood by blood draw. The sample was also linked to a second study, of T cells of mothers and their children. As that study records: The study found slightly higher but non-significant overlap in related versus unrelated mother-child pairs.

The source is a girl aged 2 to 9 in good health. The material sequenced was blood. The gene calls are TRBV20-1 and TRBJ2-7; D not resolved. The CDR3 DNA reads as TGCAGTGCTAGACTATCCTACGAGCAGTACTTC. Protein: CSARLSYEQYF.